This T cell receptor (beta chain) was retrieved from a study of blood T cells in healthy people across ages (dated by TCRdb to the mid-2010s). In terms of the full investigation: Template switching captured roughly one uniquely barcoded TCR beta cDNA molecule per two T cells in model experiments. Using deep sequencing normalized with unique cDNA molecular identifiers, the study measured how TCR beta repertoire diversity changes with age. The donors were split into four age groups: young (average 16 years), middle-aged (roughly 39), aged (approximately 59) and long-lived (roughly 88). Donors of different ages were randomly distributed across sequencing lanes to avoid experimental bias. Using the same blood draw, the study looked at two additional independent replicas of 1 million unique cDNA reads for two donors, one aged 18 to 30 and the other aged 80 or older. General study outcomes and caveats: Compared with the aged group, the long-lived group had more naive CD4+ T cells, fewer expanded clones and increased TCR diversity, a pattern suggesting age selection. Bulk unsorted PBMC profiling prevented conclusive comparison of naive and antigen-experienced compartments. Donor CMV infection status was unknown, potentially confounding age-related changes in expanded clonotypes. There was a strong correlation between observed TCR beta diversity and the percentage of naive T cells measured by flow cytometry. As age increased, observed TCR beta diversity per million T cells dropped in a roughly linear way, and a significant reduction was already evident by age about 40. Estimates of total diversity based on one million sequenced T cells were considered lower bounds and underestimates.

The library was produced with 5' RACE. These reads were obtained on an Illumina HiSeq 2500. A second roughly 6 to 12 cycle PCR used a sample-barcoded 5' primer and a J-beta primer mix. A template-switch 5' adaptor carrying 12 random nucleotides introduced a unique molecular identifier onto each TCR beta cDNA molecule. At least 3 million CDR3-containing paired-end reads were obtained from each sample. All of the RNA was converted into first-strand cDNA using the Mint cDNA synthesis kit, with a TRBC-specific oligonucleotide serving as the primer. After uracil-DNA glycosylase treatment, a first 18-cycle PCR used universal primers M1SS and BC2_uni_R on all cDNA. The authors' analysis ran thus. For normalization, 1 million high-quality reads, each with a distinct molecular identifier, were randomly selected from each sample. Reads with shared molecular identifiers were discarded instead of being binned into consensus sequences. MiTCR, with a Q25 quality threshold and the strictest error-elimination algorithm, was used for CDR3 identification, clonotype clustering and error correction. A nonparametric unseen species model with Euler transformation was used to estimate a lower bound on total TCR beta diversity. TCRdb reprocessed the public reads (quality trimming at Q25 with fastp, clone calling with MiXCR) and kept in-frame beta chains. Each entry merges the rows of one CDR3 protein and shows their most common DNA and genes. The V and J calls reflect TCRdb's pipeline rather than the authors' work. The sample table shows about 1.4 million distinct CDR3 sequences, and around 55% are seen once. The ten most abundant clones make up 5.5% to 8% of the sample.

Systemically healthy Caucasian individuals from Russia, 35 to 50 in total and aged about 6 to 95 years, were included as donors. Approximately 9.7 milliliters of peripheral blood were drawn from each donor into EDTA-treated Vacutainer tubes. PBMCs were isolated by Ficoll-Paque density-gradient centrifugation, with at least 7 million obtained per sample. Trizol reagent was used to extract total RNA from the PBMCs, yielding at least 5.5 micrograms per sample. For every donor, flow cytometry on a PBMC aliquot measured the percentage of naive CD45RAhigh/CD27high T cells. For this clonotype: Its antigen is currently not known. Base qualities were left out, and no much larger clone turns up one base away.

The material sequenced was blood. The source of this sequence is a man aged 18 to 30 in good health.

The nucleotides read TGCAGCGTTGTGACGCTCGGCGGGAGCTACAATGAGCAGTTCTTC. It encodes CSVVTLGGSYNEQFF. This chain is built from TRBV29-1 and TRBJ2-1; 7 of the junction bases match TRBD2. Reading the germline V gene gives CDR1 SQVTM and CDR2 ANQGSEA. V is cut back by 4 bases and J by 3 bases, with 9 bases in the junction unmatched. Including cysteine and phenylalanine, the CDR3 has 15 amino acids. The CDR3 DNA has 45 bases and is translated from base 1.